Listed below are T cell receptor beta chains from one sample, sequenced in a study of regulatory T cells in long-lasting Graves disease. In TCRdb, the multiplex PCR reads were re-called with MiXCR into one record per CDR3 protein. This sample has over 500,000 distinct CDR3 sequences, with 16% found just once. The same sample was also studied in work on T cells in Graves' hyperthyroidism and ophthalmopathy.

The source material was peripheral blood mononuclear cells (PBMCs), sampled at new diagnosis, from a patient treated with antithyroid drugs. Receptors originate from a man aged 18 to 35 with Graves disease. The CDR3 runs from the conserved cysteine through the conserved F or W. A D gene is named only where the DNA matches it firmly. For some rows the clone size is stated as once, few or many, or as a class when expanded; others skip it.

V: TRBV18; size: many; D: .; J: TRBJ2-5; DNA: TGTGCCAGCTCACCAATAATCCCCGCGGAGACCCAGTACTTC; CDR3: CASSPIIPAETQYF
V: TRBV4-1; size: .; D: TRBD2; J: TRBJ2-2; DNA: TGCGCCACCTTACCGGGACTAGCGGGAGTCTCCACCGGGGAGCTGTTTTTT; CDR3: CATLPGLAGVSTGELFF
V: TRBV9; size: .; D: .; J: TRBJ2-5; DNA: TGTGCCAGCAGCGTAGCTACGTCCGAGTACCAAGAGACCCAGTACTTC; CDR3: CASSVATSEYQETQYF
V: TRBV3-1; size: few; D: .; J: TRBJ1-1; DNA: TGTGCCAGCAACCCAAGAGTAGGGATGGGGCTGAACACTGAAGCTTTCTTT; CDR3: CASNPRVGMGLNTEAFF
V: TRBV28; size: many; D: .; J: TRBJ2-1; DNA: TGTGCCAGCGCCGGACCTGGCGGCTCGTCGGGGAATGAGCAGTTCTTC; CDR3: CASAGPGGSSGNEQFF
V: TRBV11-2; size: many; D: .; J: TRBJ2-3; DNA: TGTGCCAGCAGCTGGGACCCTACGGCGGGAACGCAGTATTTT; CDR3: CASSWDPTAGTQYF
V: TRBV27; size: many; D: TRBD1; J: TRBJ2-7; DNA: TGTGCCAGCAGTTTAACGGACAGGGGCTACGAGCAGTACTTC; CDR3: CASSLTDRGYEQYF
V: TRBV10-3; size: few; D: TRBD1; J: TRBJ2-7; DNA: TGTGCCATCAGGGCAGGGGGCCAGAGCTACGAGCAGTACTTC; CDR3: CAIRAGGQSYEQYF
V: TRBV2; size: many; D: TRBD2; J: TRBJ2-7; DNA: TGTGCCAGGTCCGAGGCAGGGACTAGCGGTTATGAGCAGTACTTC; CDR3: CARSEAGTSGYEQYF
V: TRBV20-1; size: many; D: .; J: TRBJ2-7; DNA: TGCAGTGCCACCTACGAGCAGTACTTC; CDR3: CSATYEQYF
V: TRBV4-1; size: many; D: .; J: TRBJ2-3; DNA: TGCGCCAGCAGCCAAGACCCGAACAGGAATGGGGGAGATACGCAGTATTTT; CDR3: CASSQDPNRNGGDTQYF
V: TRBV11-1; size: many; D: .; J: TRBJ2-3; DNA: TGTGCCAGCAGCTTATTGTTCGGGAGTCGCACAGATACGCAGTATTTT; CDR3: CASSLLFGSRTDTQYF
V: TRBV5-5; size: .; D: .; J: TRBJ2-2; DNA: TGTGCCAGCAGCCTTAGAACAGGGAGAGGCGGGGAGCTGTTTTTT; CDR3: CASSLRTGRGGELFF
V: TRBV10-3; size: .; D: .; J: TRBJ2-3; DNA: TGTGCCATCAGGGACGGGGGGCAAGCAGATACGCAGTATTTT; CDR3: CAIRDGGQADTQYF
V: TRBV30; size: .; D: TRBD1; J: TRBJ1-5; DNA: TGTGCCTGGGGGACAGGGGACCAGCCCCAGCATTTT; CDR3: CAWGTGDQPQHF
V: TRBV28; size: .; D: .; J: TRBJ1-5; DNA: TGTGCCAGCAGAACAGGGTCGGGCAATCAGCCCCAGCATTTT; CDR3: CASRTGSGNQPQHF
V: TRBV7-9; size: many; D: TRBD2; J: TRBJ2-3; DNA: TGTGCCAGCAGCTTAGAAGGACTAGCGGGACCTTACACAGATACGCAGTATTTT; CDR3: CASSLEGLAGPYTDTQYF
V: TRBV12-3/TRBV12-4; size: few; D: .; J: TRBJ2-3; DNA: TGTGCCAGCAGTTTACAAGTAAAAGGCCCAGATACGCAGTATTTT; CDR3: CASSLQVKGPDTQYF
V: TRBV28; size: many; D: .; J: TRBJ1-5; DNA: TGTGCCAGCAGATTGACAGTTAGCAATCAGCCCCAGCATTTT; CDR3: CASRLTVSNQPQHF
V: TRBV5-1; size: many; D: TRBD1; J: TRBJ1-1; DNA: TGCGCCAGCAGCTTGAGCCAGGGGGGCACTGAAGCTTTCTTT; CDR3: CASSLSQGGTEAFF
V: TRBV20-1; size: .; D: TRBD2; J: TRBJ2-4; DNA: TGCAGTGCCAGAAGGGGACTAGCGGCCCCCGGGAACATTCAGTACTTC; CDR3: CSARRGLAAPGNIQYF
V: TRBV11-2; size: many; D: TRBD2; J: TRBJ2-5; DNA: TGTGCCAGCAGCTTTGTCTTCGGCGGGAGGGAAGAGACCCAGTACTTC; CDR3: CASSFVFGGREETQYF
V: TRBV4-1; size: few; D: .; J: TRBJ2-1; DNA: TGCGCCAGCAGCCAAATAGGGCGAACCCACAATGAGCAGTTCTTC; CDR3: CASSQIGRTHNEQFF
V: TRBV12-3/TRBV12-4; size: .; D: .; J: TRBJ1-3; DNA: TGTGCCAGCAGTTTATGGGAAAACACCATATATTTT; CDR3: CASSLWENTIYF
V: TRBV20-1; size: few; D: .; J: TRBJ2-7; DNA: TGCAGTGCCTACGACAGGCCTACCTACGAGCAGTACTTC; CDR3: CSAYDRPTYEQYF
V: TRBV3-1; size: many; D: .; J: TRBJ1-2; DNA: TGTGCCAGCAGCCAATTGGTGGCAGGGGTTAACTATGGCTACACCTTC; CDR3: CASSQLVAGVNYGYTF
V: TRBV5-1; size: .; D: .; J: TRBJ1-3; DNA: TGCGCCAGCAGACCGAGCTCTGGAAACACCATATATTTT; CDR3: CASRPSSGNTIYF
V: TRBV7-2; size: .; D: TRBD1; J: TRBJ1-5; DNA: TGTGCCAGCAGCTTCATAGGGACAGGGGGGAGTCAGCCCCAGCATTTT; CDR3: CASSFIGTGGSQPQHF
V: TRBV27; size: many; D: .; J: TRBJ1-2; DNA: TGTGCCAGCAGCTTAGGGATTAACTATGGCTACACCTTC; CDR3: CASSLGINYGYTF
V: TRBV9; size: few; D: .; J: TRBJ2-7; DNA: TGTGCCAGCAGCGTAGGGGAGTCCTACGAGCAGTACTTC; CDR3: CASSVGESYEQYF
V: TRBV6-2/TRBV6-3; size: many; D: .; J: TRBJ1-1; DNA: TGTGCCAGCAGTTACGACTTTGGGGACACTGAAGCTTTCTTT; CDR3: CASSYDFGDTEAFF
V: TRBV7-9; size: .; D: .; J: TRBJ1-6; DNA: TGTGCCAGCAGCCTGCAACACGATTCACCCCTCCACTTT; CDR3: CASSLQHDSPLHF
V: TRBV19; size: .; D: .; J: TRBJ1-1; DNA: TGTGCCAGTAGTAATAACAGGGTTGTCACTGAAGCTTTCTTT; CDR3: CASSNNRVVTEAFF
V: TRBV5-1; size: .; D: .; J: TRBJ1-1; DNA: TGCGCCAGCAGCTTGGTGGGCGCAACGGGCACTGAAGCTTTCTTT; CDR3: CASSLVGATGTEAFF
V: TRBV20-1; size: many; D: TRBD2; J: TRBJ2-3; DNA: TGCAGTGCTAGAGCCCGACTAGCGGGAGGCCCAGATACGCAGTATTTT; CDR3: CSARARLAGGPDTQYF
V: TRBV5-1; size: .; D: TRBD1; J: TRBJ2-3; DNA: TGCGCCAGCAGCTTAGCCTCGGGACAGGTTCCAGATACGCAGTATTTT; CDR3: CASSLASGQVPDTQYF
V: TRBV15; size: many; D: TRBD2; J: TRBJ2-7; DNA: TGTGCCACCAGCAGAGATGGGGGGACTAGCGGTAGGGAGCAGTACTTC; CDR3: CATSRDGGTSGREQYF
V: TRBV7-8; size: once; D: .; J: TRBJ2-7; DNA: TGTGCCAGCAGCTTAGGGACCACATGGGAGCAGTACTTC; CDR3: CASSLGTTWEQYF
V: TRBV5-8; size: .; D: .; J: TRBJ2-5; DNA: TGTGCCAGCAGCCCTAACTCTGCGGTCCAAGAGACCCAGTACTTC; CDR3: CASSPNSAVQETQYF
V: TRBV4-2; size: few; D: TRBD2; J: TRBJ2-6; DNA: TGTGCCAGCAGCCAAGGCCCGGGACTAGCGGGCCCTGGGGCCAACGTCCTGACTTTC; CDR3: CASSQGPGLAGPGANVLTF
V: TRBV9; size: .; D: TRBD1; J: TRBJ1-2; DNA: TGTGCCAGCAGACCTGGACAGGGTCCAAGAATGGGTGGCTACACCTTC; CDR3: CASRPGQGPRMGGYTF
V: TRBV30; size: many; D: TRBD1; J: TRBJ1-6; DNA: TGTGCCGGCCCCGGGACAGATTCACCCCTCCACTTT; CDR3: CAGPGTDSPLHF
V: TRBV12-3/TRBV12-4; size: many; D: TRBD2; J: TRBJ2-5; DNA: TGTGCCAGCAGTTTCAGACTAGCGGGAGACCAAGAGACCCAGTACTTC; CDR3: CASSFRLAGDQETQYF
V: TRBV20-1; size: many; D: .; J: TRBJ1-1; DNA: TGCAGTGCTTCGACAGGGAACACTGAAGCTTTCTTT; CDR3: CSASTGNTEAFF